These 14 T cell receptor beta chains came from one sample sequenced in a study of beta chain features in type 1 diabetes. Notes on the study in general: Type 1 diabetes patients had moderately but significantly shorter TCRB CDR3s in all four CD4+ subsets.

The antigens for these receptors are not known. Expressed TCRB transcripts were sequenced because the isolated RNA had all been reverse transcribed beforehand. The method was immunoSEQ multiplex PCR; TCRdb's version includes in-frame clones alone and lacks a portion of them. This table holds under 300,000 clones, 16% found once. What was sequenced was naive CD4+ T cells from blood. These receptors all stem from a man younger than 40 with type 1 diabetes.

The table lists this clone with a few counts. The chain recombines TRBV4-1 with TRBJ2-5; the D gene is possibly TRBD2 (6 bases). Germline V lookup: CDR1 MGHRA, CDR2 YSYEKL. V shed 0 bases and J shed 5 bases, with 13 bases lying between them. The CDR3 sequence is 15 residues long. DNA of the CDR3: TGCGCCAGCAGCCAAGAATCGCCTAGCGTGGAGACCCAGTACTTC. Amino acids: CASSQESPSVETQYF.

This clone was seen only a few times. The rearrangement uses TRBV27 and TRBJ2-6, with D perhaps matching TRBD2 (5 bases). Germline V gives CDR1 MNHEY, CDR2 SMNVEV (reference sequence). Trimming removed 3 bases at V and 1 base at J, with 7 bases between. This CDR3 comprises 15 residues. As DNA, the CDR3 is TGTGCCAGCAGTTTCGGCGGGTCTGGGGCCAACGTCCTGACTTTC. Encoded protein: CASSFGGSGANVLTF.

CDR3 region: CSVAEGYYNSYEQYF. CDR3 DNA sequence: TGCAGCGTTGCAGAGGGGTATTATAACTCCTACGAGCAGTACTTC. The chain is built from TRBV29-1 and TRBJ2-7; possibly TRBD1 or TRBD2 for D (5 bases each). V gave up 4 bases and J gave up 0 bases, with 16 bases separating them. This CDR3 is built from 15 residues. Looked up from germline, CDR1 is SQVTM and CDR2 is ANQGSEA.

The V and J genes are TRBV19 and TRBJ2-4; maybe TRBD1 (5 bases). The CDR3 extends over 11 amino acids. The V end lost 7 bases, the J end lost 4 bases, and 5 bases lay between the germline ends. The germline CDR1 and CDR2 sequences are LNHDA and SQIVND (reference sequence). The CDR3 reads CASTGKNIQYF. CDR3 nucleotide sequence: TGTGCCAGTACAGGGAAAAACATTCAGTACTTC.

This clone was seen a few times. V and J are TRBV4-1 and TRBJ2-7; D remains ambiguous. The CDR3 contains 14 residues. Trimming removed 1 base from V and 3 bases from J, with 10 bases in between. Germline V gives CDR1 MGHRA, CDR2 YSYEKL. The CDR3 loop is CASSQGTPNYEQYF. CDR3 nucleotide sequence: TGCGCCAGCAGCCAAGGAACACCGAACTACGAGCAGTACTTC.

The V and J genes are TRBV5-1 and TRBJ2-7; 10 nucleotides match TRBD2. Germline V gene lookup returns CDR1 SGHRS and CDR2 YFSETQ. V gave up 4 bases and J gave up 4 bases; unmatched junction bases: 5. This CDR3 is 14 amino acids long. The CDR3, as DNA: TGCGCCAGCAGCACGGGACTAGCGCAGTACGAGCAGTACTTC. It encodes CASSTGLAQYEQYF.

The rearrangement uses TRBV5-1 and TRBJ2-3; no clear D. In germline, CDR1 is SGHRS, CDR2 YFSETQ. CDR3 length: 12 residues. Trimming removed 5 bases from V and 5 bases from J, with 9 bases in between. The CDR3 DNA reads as TGCGCCAGCAGATTTTGGGGAGATACGCAGTATTTT. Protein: CASRFWGDTQYF. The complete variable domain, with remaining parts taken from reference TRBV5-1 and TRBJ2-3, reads KAGVTQTPRYLIKTRGQQVTLSCSPISGHRSVSWYQQTPGQGLQFLFEYFSETQRNKGNFPGRFSGRQFSNSRSEMNVSTLELGDSALYLCASRFWGDTQYFGPGTRLTVL.

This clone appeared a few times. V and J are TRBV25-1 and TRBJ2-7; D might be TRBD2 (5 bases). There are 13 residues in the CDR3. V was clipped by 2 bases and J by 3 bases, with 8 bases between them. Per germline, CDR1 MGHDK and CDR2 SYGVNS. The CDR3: CASSEPAGYEQYF. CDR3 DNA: TGTGCCAGCAGTGAACCGGCGGGCTACGAGCAGTACTTC.

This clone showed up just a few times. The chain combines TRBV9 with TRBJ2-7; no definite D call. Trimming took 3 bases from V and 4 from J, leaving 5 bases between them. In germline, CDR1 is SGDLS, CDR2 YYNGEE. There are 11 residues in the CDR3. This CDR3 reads CASSDLYEQYF. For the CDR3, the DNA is TGTGCCAGCAGCGACCTATACGAGCAGTACTTC.

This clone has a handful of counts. This CDR3 is CASSQMTSGRTGELFF. CDR3 DNA: TGCGCCAGCAGCCAAATGACTAGCGGGAGGACCGGGGAGCTGTTTTTT. The chain links TRBV4-3 to TRBJ2-2, with 13 nucleotides matching TRBD2. V shed 2 bases and J 5 bases; nucleotides not matched to a gene: 2. Germline CDR1 is LGHNA and CDR2 is YSLEER. The CDR3 extends over 16 amino acids.

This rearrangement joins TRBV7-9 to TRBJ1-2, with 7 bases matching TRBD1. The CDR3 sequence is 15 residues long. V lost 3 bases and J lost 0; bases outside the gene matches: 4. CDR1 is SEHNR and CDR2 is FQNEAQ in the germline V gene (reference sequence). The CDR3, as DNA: TGTGCCAGCAGCTTCGGGAGGGGGCCTAACTATGGCTACACCTTC. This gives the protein CASSFGRGPNYGYTF.

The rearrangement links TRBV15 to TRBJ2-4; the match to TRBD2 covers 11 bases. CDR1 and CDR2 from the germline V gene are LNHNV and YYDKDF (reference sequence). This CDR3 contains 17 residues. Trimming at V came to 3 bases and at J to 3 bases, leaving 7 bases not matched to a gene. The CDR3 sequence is CATSRPGLADYKNIQYF. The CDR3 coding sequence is TGTGCCACCAGCAGGCCGGGACTAGCGGACTACAAAAACATTCAGTACTTC.

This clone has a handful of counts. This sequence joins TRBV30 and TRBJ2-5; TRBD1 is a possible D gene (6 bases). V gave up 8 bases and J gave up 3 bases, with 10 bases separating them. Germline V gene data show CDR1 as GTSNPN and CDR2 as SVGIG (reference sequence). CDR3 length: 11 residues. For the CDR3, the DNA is TGTGCCCGGACAGCCAAAGAGACCCAGTACTTC. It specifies CARTAKETQYF.

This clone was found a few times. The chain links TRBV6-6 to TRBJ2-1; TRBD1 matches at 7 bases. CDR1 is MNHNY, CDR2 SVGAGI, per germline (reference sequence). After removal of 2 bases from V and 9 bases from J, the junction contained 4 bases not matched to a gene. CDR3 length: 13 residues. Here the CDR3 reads CASSYLQGVEQFF. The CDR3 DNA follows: TGTGCCAGCAGTTACCTCCAGGGGGTTGAGCAGTTCTTC.